This T cell receptor (beta chain) was recorded in a study of T-cell reconstitution after alpha-beta-depleted transplantation in children. Whole-study results and caveats: Several hundred rapidly expanded clones from non-depleted graft cells reportedly supplied alpha-beta T cells about two months post-transplant.

The CDR3 spans 14 residues. Germline loops: CDR1 SQVTM, CDR2 ANQGSEA. V dropped 7 bases and J dropped 7 bases, with 23 bases sitting between them. Preparing the TCRbeta library involved the use of unique molecular identifiers. TCRdb ran MiXCR on the PCR reads and lists one entry per CDR3 protein. The sample shows about 300,000 distinct CDR3 sequences, 10% of them seen only once. This clonotype was observed at least ten times. Its cognate antigen is unknown. The receptor's source is a boy less than two years old with acute myeloid leukemia, due to receive a stem cell transplant. The starting material was PBMCs, obtained before TCRalphabeta/CD19-depleted stem cell transplant. The rearrangement links TRBV29-1 to TRBJ2-7, with D perhaps matching TRBD2 (5 bases). The CDR3 DNA is TGCAGCGCCATGGTGAAGATAGTCCCGGGGGAGCAGTACTTC. Its translation is CSAMVKIVPGEQYF.